What follows are 28 T cell receptor beta chains derived from one specimen sequenced in a study of PD-L1 blockade in urothelial cancer. Method: immunoSEQ multiplex PCR; TCRdb's copy keeps in-frame clones and lacks some. The table has fewer than 40,000 clones, roughly nine tenths seen once; the top ten hold over 9%. Time point noted: pretreatment peripheral blood. Sequencing was performed on PBMCs, taken around atezolizumab (anti-PD-L1) treatment. The source is a woman aged 60-75 years with urothelial cancer.

The chain joins TRBV7-6 to TRBJ1-2, with 10 bases identical to TRBD1. Germline CDR1 and CDR2: SGHVS and FNYEAQ. J lost 3 bases, V lost 4 bases, and 2 bases had no gene match. The CDR3 is 14 residues long. CDR3 residues: CASSSGTGDYGYTF. DNA of the CDR3: TGTGCCAGCAGCTCCGGGACAGGGGACTATGGCTACACCTTC.

This chain uses TRBV14 with TRBJ2-1; 8 nucleotides line up with TRBD1. V gave up 1 base and J gave up 8 bases; unmatched junction bases: 22. The CDR3 runs to 20 residues. The V gene's germline CDR1 is SGHDN and CDR2 FVKESK. CDR3 bases: TGTGCCAGCAGCCAAGCCACAGGGGGTATCAAGGCGGAGAAAAGGGATGAGCAGTTCTTC. Its protein product is CASSQATGGIKAEKRDEQFF.

V and J are TRBV5-1 and TRBJ1-2; the match to TRBD1 covers 12 bases. This CDR3 is 16 amino acids long. Losses at the gene ends were 3 bases for V and 6 bases for J; bases not matched to a gene: 9. CDR1 and CDR2 (germline): SGHRS, YFSETQ. The CDR3 spells CASSSGTGGLLDGYTF. The CDR3 region has the DNA TGCGCCAGCAGCTCCGGGACAGGGGGCCTTCTAGATGGCTACACCTTC.

The chain links TRBV7-9 to TRBJ2-1; D is uncertain. V was pared by 4 bases and J by 4 bases, with 5 bases between. This CDR3 has 12 residues. The germline V gene has CDR1 SEHNR and CDR2 FQNEAQ (reference sequence). The CDR3 DNA is TGTGCCAGCAGCTCTAATTACAATGAGCAGTTCTTC. Its translation: CASSSNYNEQFF.

This chain links TRBV28 with TRBJ1-1; D may be TRBD1 (6 bases). Germline V lookup: CDR1 MDHEN, CDR2 SYDVKM. V was cut by 5 bases and J by 1 base, with 17 bases left in between. The CDR3 is made up of 16 amino acids. CDR3 DNA: TGTGCCAGCAGTCTGACAGGATACCAAGGGAACACTGAAGCTTTCTTT. Translation gives CASSLTGYQGNTEAFF. The entire variable domain, with the rest obtained from reference TRBV28 and TRBJ1-1, is as follows: DVKVTQSSRYLVKRTGEKVFLECVQDMDHENMFWYRQDPGLGLRLIYFSYDVKMKEKGDIPEGYSVSREKKERFSLILESASTNQTSMYLCASSLTGYQGNTEAFFGQGTRLTVV.

This clone was seen only once. V and J are TRBV19 and TRBJ2-2; no firm D call. CDR3 size: 14 residues. Per germline, CDR1 LNHDA and CDR2 SQIVND (reference sequence). With 4 bases removed from V and 2 bases from J, the gap between germline ends came to 8 bases. CDR3 DNA sequence: TGTGCCAGTAGTAGCGTCTTTAACACCGGGGAGCTGTTTTTT. It is translated as CASSSVFNTGELFF.

The chain has TRBV5-1 and TRBJ2-1, with TRBD2 as a possible D gene (5 bases). The CDR3 is made up of 14 amino acids. Trimming removed 7 bases from V and 9 bases from J, with 20 bases in between. Germline-derived CDR1 and CDR2 are SGHRS and YFSETQ. The CDR3 here is CASGGPTSIGEQFF. The CDR3 DNA reads as TGCGCCAGCGGCGGGCCCACTAGTATTGGTGAGCAGTTCTTC.

This chain uses TRBV7-9 with TRBJ1-5; 8 bases line up with TRBD1. CDR3 length: 18 residues. Trimming cost V 1 base and J 2 bases; bases outside gene matches: 10. Germline lookup yields CDR1 SEHNR and CDR2 FQNEAQ (reference sequence). This chain's CDR3 is CASSLGHGRGQGNQPQHF. CDR3 DNA sequence: TGTGCCAGCAGCTTAGGTCATGGCAGGGGGCAGGGCAATCAGCCCCAGCATTTT.

This chain links TRBV7-3 with TRBJ2-2, with TRBD2 as a possible D gene (5 bases). The CDR3 runs to 13 residues. Germline CDR1 is SGHTA and CDR2 is FQGTGA. V lost 5 bases and J 8 bases, leaving 12 bases between the germline ends. The CDR3 reads CASSRDFKGELFF. The CDR3 bases are TGTGCCAGCAGCCGGGATTTCAAAGGGGAGCTGTTTTTT.

The V call is TRBV6-5, the J call TRBJ2-2, with a tentative D call TRBD2 (6 bases). The germline CDR1 and CDR2 sequences are MNHEY and SVGAGI. CDR3 length: 13 residues. The germline V and J ends were trimmed by 6 bases and 7 bases, with 12 bases remaining between them. CDR3 region: CASRPGASGELFF. The CDR3 DNA is TGTGCCAGCAGACCGGGAGCTAGCGGGGAGCTGTTTTTT.

This sequence joins TRBV6-6 and TRBJ2-5; no firm D call. CDR1 and CDR2 from the germline V gene are MNHNY and SVGAGI (reference sequence). The CDR3 sequence is 15 residues long. Trimming removed 0 bases at V and 5 bases at J, with 13 bases between. DNA of the CDR3: TGTGCCAGCAGTTACTCGAACTCGGGTCAGGAGACCCAGTACTTC. Amino acids: CASSYSNSGQETQYF.

The V call is TRBV5-4, the J call TRBJ1-2; D gene ambiguous. Germline V gives CDR1 SGHNT, CDR2 YYREEE (reference sequence). The length of the CDR3 is 12 residues. V gave up 0 bases and J gave up 6 bases, with 6 bases separating them. CDR3 in amino acids: CASSLGADGYTF. The CDR3 DNA reads TGTGCCAGCAGCTTGGGGGCAGATGGCTACACCTTC.

This chain links TRBV6-6 with TRBJ1-2, with a weak D call TRBD1 (5 bases). CDR1 is MNHNY, CDR2 SVGAGI, per germline (reference sequence). The V and J ends lost 2 bases and 8 bases respectively, with 12 bases between them. The CDR3 is 13 amino acids. The CDR3 DNA reads TGTGCCAGCAGTTACAGGCAGGGTGGGGGCTACACCTTC. This codes for CASSYRQGGGYTF.

The chain combines TRBV5-7 with TRBJ1-2; 7 bases fit TRBD1. TRBV5-7 is labeled an ORF, and its function is uncertain. With 4 bases clipped from V and 1 base from J, the junction kept 7 bases outside the gene matches. The CDR3 has 15 amino acids. Here the CDR3 reads CASSASGGDNYGYTF. CDR3 sequence (DNA): TGTGCCAGCAGCGCCTCAGGGGGAGATAACTATGGCTACACCTTC.

This chain joins TRBV29-1 and TRBJ2-7; 8 nucleotides agree with TRBD2. Germline CDR1 reads SQVTM; CDR2 reads ANQGSEA. Trimming cost V 6 bases and J 0 bases; bases outside gene matches: 4. CDR3 length: 13 residues. The CDR3 DNA reads as TGCAGCGTGAAAGGACTAGCCTCCTACGAGCAGTACTTC. Its translation is CSVKGLASYEQYF.

The CDR3 DNA follows: TGTGCCAGCAGTGAATCGGGTGACGGTGGATCAGCTCCCCAGCATTTT. This codes for CASSESGDGGSAPQHF. The chain recombines TRBV25-1 with TRBJ1-5; D call uncertain. CDR3 length: 16 residues. In germline, CDR1 is MGHDK, CDR2 SYGVNS. V was clipped by 1 base and J by 10 bases, with 20 bases between them.

V is TRBV4-2 and J is TRBJ2-7, with 9 positions matching TRBD2. The CDR3 covers 15 residues. Unmatched junction bases numbered 7, after V lost 5 bases and J lost 2 bases. CDR1 is LGHNA and CDR2 is YNFKEQ in the germline V gene. CDR3 loop: CASSYGTSPTYEQYF. As DNA, the CDR3 is TGTGCCAGCAGCTACGGGACTAGCCCGACCTACGAGCAGTACTTC.

V and J are TRBV5-1 and TRBJ2-5; TRBD1 is a possible D gene (6 bases). V lost 5 bases and J 5 bases, leaving 19 bases between the germline ends. The CDR3 has 15 amino acids. Looked up from germline, CDR1 is SGHRS and CDR2 is YFSETQ. CDR3 sequence reads: CASRITGSITETQYF. The CDR3 nucleotides are TGCGCCAGCAGGATTACAGGGAGCATCACGGAGACCCAGTACTTC.

This clone was seen once. The rearrangement links TRBV4-1 to TRBJ2-1; 13 nucleotides align to TRBD2. V shed 4 bases, J shed 3 bases, and the junction held 6 bases outside the gene matches. The CDR3 contains 17 residues. The germline V gene has CDR1 MGHRA and CDR2 YSYEKL. The chain's CDR3 is CASSPRTSGSIYNEQFF. The CDR3 nucleotides read TGCGCCAGCAGCCCACGGACTAGCGGGAGTATCTACAATGAGCAGTTCTTC.

This chain links TRBV11-3 with TRBJ2-1; TRBD1 aligns across 10 bases. CDR1 is SGHNT and CDR2 is YENEEA in the germline V gene. The CDR3 is 17 residues long. With 3 bases clipped from V and 6 bases from J, the junction kept 11 bases outside the gene matches. CDR3 amino acids: CASSLGRRDRGFNEQFF. CDR3 in DNA: TGTGCCAGCAGCTTGGGGCGGCGGGACAGGGGATTCAATGAGCAGTTCTTC.

This sequence joins TRBV19 and TRBJ2-2; TRBD2 aligns across 11 bases. Germline-derived CDR1 and CDR2 are LNHDA and SQIVND (reference sequence). With 7 bases clipped from V and 3 bases from J, the junction kept 7 bases outside the gene matches. The CDR3 is 16 amino acids. In nucleotides, the CDR3 is TGTGCCAGTATGATCGCTAGCGGGAGGCACACCGGGGAGCTGTTTTTT. It encodes CASMIASGRHTGELFF.

The chain is built from TRBV11-3 and TRBJ2-1; 8 nucleotides line up with TRBD2. V dropped 4 bases and J dropped 0; count of bases not matched to a gene: 14. The CDR3 length is 19 residues. The germline V gene has CDR1 SGHNT and CDR2 YENEEA. The CDR3 region is CASSSRGFSGNSSYNEQFF. CDR3 bases: TGTGCCAGCAGCTCAAGGGGGTTTAGCGGGAACAGCTCCTACAATGAGCAGTTCTTC.

The rearrangement joins TRBV28 to TRBJ2-5; 9 positions agree with TRBD2. V lost 3 bases to trimming and J lost 3 bases; unmatched junction nucleotides: 8. Germline V lookup: CDR1 MDHEN, CDR2 SYDVKM. This CDR3 is built from 16 residues. The CDR3 bases are TGTGCCAGCAGTTTTGAGGCGGGAGGGGGGAAAGAGACCCAGTACTTC. It yields the protein CASSFEAGGGKETQYF. Based on the CDR3 plus reference TRBV28 and TRBJ2-5, the full variable domain is DVKVTQSSRYLVKRTGEKVFLECVQDMDHENMFWYRQDPGLGLRLIYFSYDVKMKEKGDIPEGYSVSREKKERFSLILESASTNQTSMYLCASSFEAGGGKETQYFGPGTRLLVL.

The J gene is TRBJ1-2, the V gene TRBV5-6, with D perhaps matching TRBD1 (5 bases). Trimming removed 2 bases from V and 6 bases from J, with 14 bases in between. The CDR3 extends over 14 amino acids. Per the germline V gene, CDR1 is SGHDT and CDR2 is YYEEEE. DNA for the CDR3: TGTGCCAGCAGCTTAGGAGGGGTGTTAAATGGCTACACCTTC. The encoded protein is CASSLGGVLNGYTF.

This clone was seen just once. This chain uses TRBV6-5 with TRBJ1-1; possibly TRBD1 for D (5 bases). Germline assignment: CDR1 MNHEY and CDR2 SVGAGI. The CDR3 runs to 15 residues. Trimming left V 2 bases short and J 6 bases short, with 16 bases between. Written as DNA, the CDR3 is TGTGCCAGCAGTTACATCAGGGCCGGTGGATCTGAAGCTTTCTTT. It yields the protein CASSYIRAGGSEAFF.

This chain uses TRBV2 with TRBJ2-1; 9 bases line up with TRBD1. CDR1 is SNHLY and CDR2 is FYNNEI in the germline V gene. CDR3 length: 14 residues. With V trimmed by 6 bases and J by 15 bases, 15 bases remained unmatched. The DNA of the CDR3 is TGTGCCAGCAGGGGGACGGGACAGGGAGGCCCAGGGTTCTTC. Amino acid sequence: CASRGTGQGGPGFF.

The V gene is TRBV5-4, the J gene TRBJ2-2; 10 bases are shared with TRBD2. Germline V gene data show CDR1 as SGHNT and CDR2 as YYREEE (reference sequence). This CDR3 has 16 residues. V dropped 4 bases and J dropped 1; count of bases not matched to a gene: 4. CDR3 region: CASSLWTSGNTGELFF. The CDR3, as DNA: TGTGCCAGCAGCCTCTGGACTAGCGGGAACACCGGGGAGCTGTTTTTT.

In this sample, this clone turned up a few times. The rearrangement links TRBV21-1 to TRBJ2-1; the table calls TRBD2, which could not be checked here. TRBV21-1 is described as a pseudogene. The CDR3 length is 15 residues. The CDR3 DNA reads TGTGCCAGCACCGTCGGGGGATTCTCCTACAATGAGCAGTTCTTC. It translates to CASTVGGFSYNEQFF.